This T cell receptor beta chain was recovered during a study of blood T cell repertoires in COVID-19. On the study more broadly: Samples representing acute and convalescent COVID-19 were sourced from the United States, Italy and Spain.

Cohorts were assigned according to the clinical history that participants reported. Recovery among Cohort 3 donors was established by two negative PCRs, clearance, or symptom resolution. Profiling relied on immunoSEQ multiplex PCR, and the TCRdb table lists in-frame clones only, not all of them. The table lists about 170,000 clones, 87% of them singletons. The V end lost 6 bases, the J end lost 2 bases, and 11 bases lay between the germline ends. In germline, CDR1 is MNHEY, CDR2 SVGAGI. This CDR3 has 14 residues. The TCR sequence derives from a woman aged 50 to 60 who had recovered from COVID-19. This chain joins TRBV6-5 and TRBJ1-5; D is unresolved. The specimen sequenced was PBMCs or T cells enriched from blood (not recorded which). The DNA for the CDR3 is TGTGCCAGCAGCGACACGTACGGCAATCAGCCCCAGCATTTT. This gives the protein CASSDTYGNQPQHF.